The 22 T cell receptor beta chains in this list originate from one sample, sequenced in a study of cytomegalovirus exposure and HLA in healthy donors. PCR used 60 Vbeta primers and 13 Jbeta primers. Clones were read by immunoSEQ multiplex PCR, and TCRdb kept only the in-frame ones, dropping some. This sample carries over 200,000 clones, with roughly 0.98% going to the ten biggest clones. The sequenced material came from PBMCs. The source is a woman in her twenties or thirties in good health and CMV-seropositive.

Written as DNA, the CDR3 is TGCGCCAGCAGCTTAACCTCAAATTTGGGACAGCGATACGAGCAGTACTTC. Its protein is CASSLTSNLGQRYEQYF. The V gene is TRBV5-1, the J gene TRBJ2-7; 7 nucleotides agree with TRBD1. Trimming took 2 bases from V and 4 from J; bases not matched to a gene: 15. This CDR3 has 17 residues. In germline, CDR1 is SGHRS, CDR2 YFSETQ.

The chain recombines TRBV6-5 with TRBJ1-5; tentatively, D is TRBD1 (6 bases). CDR3 size: 13 residues. Germline V gene sequence: CDR1 MNHEY, CDR2 SVGAGI. Trimming pared 4 bases from V and 7 bases from J, leaving 11 bases between. CDR3 loop: CASSWGPGQPQHF. CDR3 DNA sequence: TGTGCCAGCAGTTGGGGGCCCGGGCAGCCCCAGCATTTT.

The rearrangement joins TRBV5-1 to TRBJ2-3; 13 bases are a match to TRBD2. After removal of 0 bases from V and 4 bases from J, the junction contained 2 bases not matched to a gene. In germline, CDR1 is SGHRS, CDR2 YFSETQ. The CDR3 contains 16 residues. DNA for the CDR3: TGCGCCAGCAGCTTGGGACTAGCGGGGGGCGCAGATACGCAGTATTTT. The encoded protein is CASSLGLAGGADTQYF.

The chain joins TRBV2 to TRBJ1-4; 10 nucleotides align to TRBD1. This CDR3 is 16 amino acids long. Germline CDR1 SNHLY, CDR2 FYNNEI. After removal of 5 bases from V and 7 bases from J, the junction contained 10 bases not matched to a gene. CDR3 residues: CASSKYGQGVSEKLFF. The CDR3 nucleotides are TGTGCCAGCAGTAAATACGGACAGGGGGTTAGTGAAAAACTGTTTTTT.

This rearrangement joins TRBV27 to TRBJ1-1; a weak D match, TRBD1 (5 bases). This CDR3 spans 16 amino acids. The germline gives CDR1 MNHEY, CDR2 SMNVEV (reference sequence). V was trimmed by 8 bases and J by 1 base, leaving 20 bases between them. The CDR3, as DNA: TGTGCCAGCGAACCAACGTGGGGACTCTCGAACACTGAAGCTTTCTTT. Protein sequence: CASEPTWGLSNTEAFF.

V is TRBV19 and J is TRBJ2-5; D is possibly TRBD2 (5 bases). Per germline, CDR1 LNHDA and CDR2 SQIVND (reference sequence). The CDR3 contains 15 residues. The V end lost 6 bases, the J end lost 0 bases, and 14 bases lay between the germline ends. In DNA form, the CDR3 reads TGTGCCAGTAGGCCGTTGACGGGAAACCAAGAGACCCAGTACTTC. Residues: CASRPLTGNQETQYF.

To note about this clone: In the same sample, other DNA sequences code for this CDR3. The genes are TRBV7-9 and TRBJ1-1, with D uncertain. V shed 3 bases and J shed 1 base, with 6 bases lying between them. Per germline, CDR1 SEHNR and CDR2 FQNEAQ (reference sequence). CDR3 length equals 13 residues. The CDR3 DNA reads TGTGCCAGCAGCTTGGGAGCGAACACTGAAGCTTTCTTT. Residues: CASSLGANTEAFF.

The rearrangement links TRBV5-1 to TRBJ1-2; D is undetermined. CDR1 and CDR2 (germline): SGHRS, YFSETQ. V was clipped by 7 bases and J by 2 bases, with 15 bases between them. The CDR3 has 14 amino acids. The CDR3 coding sequence is TGCGCCAGCGCACCGGGGAATACGAACTATGGCTACACCTTC. The encoded protein is CASAPGNTNYGYTF.

V is TRBV7-8 and J is TRBJ2-7, with 11 bases fitting TRBD1. With 6 bases clipped from V and 4 bases from J, the junction kept 11 bases outside the gene matches. CDR1 SGHVS and CDR2 FQNEAQ come from the germline V gene. The length of the CDR3 is 16 residues. CDR3 residues: CASRILAGQGAYEQYF. The CDR3 DNA reads as TGTGCCAGCAGAATACTCGCAGGACAGGGGGCTTACGAGCAGTACTTC.

This chain connects TRBV19 to TRBJ1-4, with a possible D match to TRBD1 (5 bases). The CDR3 consists of 13 residues. Germline CDR1 and CDR2: LNHDA and SQIVND (reference sequence). V gave up 7 bases and J gave up 3 bases, with 9 bases separating them. CDR3 loop: CASKRQPNEKLFF. DNA of the CDR3: TGTGCCAGTAAGCGACAGCCTAATGAAAAACTGTTTTTT.

The chain employs TRBV19 and TRBJ2-3; 7 nucleotides line up with TRBD2. The germline V gene encodes CDR1 LNHDA and CDR2 SQIVND (reference sequence). CDR3 length equals 14 residues. V dropped 6 bases and J dropped 4; count of bases not matched to a gene: 7. CDR3 sequence (DNA): TGTGCCAGTAGCCCCGGGACTACCCCAGATACGCAGTATTTT. Translation gives CASSPGTTPDTQYF.

The rearrangement uses TRBV6-1 and TRBJ2-3; 10 positions match TRBD2. The junction had 5 bases not matched to a gene; V was cut back by 1 base and J by 4 bases. The CDR3 spans 16 residues. Germline V lookup: CDR1 MNHNS, CDR2 SASEGT. The chain's CDR3 is CASSEVSGRLADTQYF. CDR3 bases: TGTGCCAGCAGTGAAGTTAGCGGGAGGTTGGCAGATACGCAGTATTTT.

The genes are TRBV18 and TRBJ1-4; D not certain. V dropped 0 bases and J dropped 5 bases, with 10 bases sitting between them. Germline V gene sequence: CDR1 KGHSH, CDR2 LQKENI. The length of the CDR3 is 15 residues. This chain's CDR3 is CASSPPSSGNEKLFF. The CDR3 coding sequence is TGTGCCAGCTCACCACCGTCTTCGGGGAATGAAAAACTGTTTTTT.

This chain uses TRBV4-1 with TRBJ1-1, with 7 positions matching TRBD1. Germline CDR1 is MGHRA and CDR2 is YSYEKL. The CDR3 consists of 15 residues. J gave up 3 bases and V 0 bases, and 4 bases lay outside the gene matches. CDR3 coding DNA: TGCGCCAGCAGCCAAGATCAGGGGGGCGACACTGAAGCTTTCTTT. Its protein is CASSQDQGGDTEAFF.

This chain uses TRBV7-6 with TRBJ1-3; weak D call: TRBD1 (5 bases). V was trimmed by 5 bases and J by 4 bases, leaving 12 bases between them. The CDR3 is 14 amino acids. Per the germline V gene, CDR1 is SGHVS and CDR2 is FNYEAQ. Written as DNA, the CDR3 is TGTGCCAGCAGCCTCCCGGGGGAGGGAAACACCATATATTTT. As protein: CASSLPGEGNTIYF.

The rearrangement uses TRBV7-2 and TRBJ2-5; D possibly corresponds to TRBD1 (8 bases). CDR1 and CDR2 from the germline V gene are SGHTA and FQGNSA. The V gene lost 5 bases and the J gene lost 4 bases, with 17 bases spanning the gap. CDR3 length: 15 amino acids. DNA of the CDR3: TGTGCCAGCAGCCTACGGACAGGGAGGGGAGAGACCCAGTACTTC. It encodes CASSLRTGRGETQYF.

This chain uses TRBV12-5 with TRBJ2-2; 9 nucleotides agree with TRBD2. The CDR3 is made up of 15 amino acids. Germline V lookup: CDR1 LGHNT, CDR2 FRNRAP. J lost 3 bases, V lost 6 bases, and 5 bases had no gene match. CDR3 nucleotides: TGTGCTAGTGGCTACAGCGGGGGGCACACCGGGGAGCTGTTTTTT. Its protein is CASGYSGGHTGELFF.

CDR3 sequence: CASSYLLGNVPDTQYF. The CDR3 bases are TGTGCCAGCAGTTATTTACTAGGGAATGTGCCAGATACGCAGTATTTT. The genes are TRBV6-5 and TRBJ2-3, with a weak D call TRBD2 (5 bases). The CDR3 totals 16 residues. The germline V gene has CDR1 MNHEY and CDR2 SVGAGI. V was shortened by 3 bases and J by 4 bases, with 17 bases between the two germline ends.

This rearrangement joins TRBV5-1 to TRBJ2-7; 7 bases match TRBD1. This CDR3 contains 16 residues. With V trimmed by 2 bases and J by 2 bases, 10 bases remained unmatched. Germline-derived CDR1 and CDR2 are SGHRS and YFSETQ. The CDR3 loop reads CASSFQPGQMAYEQYF. For the CDR3, the DNA is TGCGCCAGCAGCTTTCAACCGGGACAGATGGCCTACGAGCAGTACTTC.

CDR3 protein: CASSEMDRTSYGYTF. CDR3 in DNA: TGTGCCAGCAGTGAAATGGACAGGACTTCCTATGGCTACACCTTC. The genes are TRBV6-1 and TRBJ1-2; 7 positions agree with TRBD1. J was trimmed by 4 bases and V by 2 bases; bases with no gene match: 7. CDR3 size: 15 residues. The germline V gene encodes CDR1 MNHNS and CDR2 SASEGT.

The chain has TRBV7-8 and TRBJ2-3; possible D gene TRBD2, 6 bases. The CDR3 spans 15 residues. Germline CDR1 reads SGHVS; CDR2 reads FQNEAQ. V lost 1 base, J lost 2 bases, and 10 bases lay in between. The CDR3 nucleotides are TGTGCCAGCAGCTTAGTTGGAGGGTACACAGATACGCAGTATTTT. Protein: CASSLVGGYTDTQYF.

This chain links TRBV29-1 with TRBJ2-7, with D uncertain. Germline assignment: CDR1 SQVTM and CDR2 ANQGSEA. V lost 3 bases and J 3 bases, leaving 6 bases between the germline ends. CDR3 length: 11 amino acids. DNA of the CDR3: TGCAGCGTTGATACGGGCTACGAGCAGTACTTC. This translates into CSVDTGYEQYF.